The sequence of this T cell receptor beta chain was determined in a study of regulatory T cells in long-lasting Graves disease. Whole-study context: Those with persistent Graves' disease had received antithyroid drugs for over 5 years with positive TSH receptor antibodies. Study-level results: Persistent disease showed a preference for TRBV28, TRBJ1-2 and TRBJ2-5. With approximately 3,000 shared public clonotypes, persistent patients exceeded new patients, who shared approximately 880.

The TCR beta library used iRepertoire HTBI primers with Arm-PCR amplification of CDR3. From the multiplex PCR reads, TCRdb called clonotypes with MiXCR, one entry per CDR3 protein. The sample holds about 460,000 distinct CDR3 sequences, around a fifth seen once. As to time point: persistent/refractory GD, antithyroid drugs over 5 years with positive TRAb. The authors made the TCR library using RNA they extracted from PBMCs. CDR3 length: 14 residues. V lost 9 bases, J lost 9 bases, and 11 bases stayed unmatched. Germline V lookup: CDR1 MGHDK, CDR2 SYGVNS. This clonotype showed up just a few times. Antigen: not known.

The TCR sequence derives from a female donor with Graves disease. The source was peripheral blood mononuclear cells (PBMCs), collected when the disease was refractory, from a patient treated with antithyroid drugs. This sequence joins TRBV25-1 and TRBJ1-6, with TRBD1 matching 7 bases. Written as DNA, the CDR3 is TGTGCCAGTGCCCCGACAGGGTTTTCTTCACCCCTCCACTTT. It translates to CASAPTGFSSPLHF.